A single sample is the source of the 17 T cell receptor beta chains below, sequenced in a study of T cell responses to AZD1222 COVID-19 vaccine. Repertoires were generated with immunoSEQ multiplex PCR, while TCRdb's copy carries only in-frame clones and drops some. The table lists fewer than 110,000 clones, roughly 87% of them singletons. The specimen comprised peripheral blood, sampled on day 0 of AZD1222 vaccination. Receptors were obtained from an adult in good health.

J is TRBJ2-1 and V is TRBV5-3; 8 nucleotides match TRBD2. TRBV5-3 is noted as an ORF with a role that remains uncertain. The CDR3 runs to 21 residues. With V trimmed by 4 bases and J by 2 bases, 23 bases remained unmatched. CDR3: CARSIGVRRLARRIPYNEQFF. Written as DNA, the CDR3 is TGTGCCAGAAGCATTGGGGTAAGGAGACTAGCGCGCCGAATACCCTACAATGAGCAGTTCTTC.

This clone was recorded a few times. This sequence joins TRBV4-1 and TRBJ1-2; D call uncertain. Germline CDR1 reads MGHRA; CDR2 reads YSYEKL. V was clipped by 0 bases and J by 5 bases, with 13 bases between them. The CDR3 extends over 15 amino acids. The CDR3 DNA reads TGCGCCAGCAGCCAAGAACGCCCGGGCGTGTATGGCTACACCTTC. Translated: CASSQERPGVYGYTF.

The chain couples TRBV6-5 to TRBJ2-3, with D perhaps TRBD2 (5 bases). This CDR3 is 13 amino acids long. Germline lookup yields CDR1 MNHEY and CDR2 SVGAGI. V gave up 5 bases and J gave up 3 bases, with 9 bases separating them. CDR3 residues: CASSLPGTDTQYF. CDR3 DNA sequence: TGTGCCAGCAGTCTACCGGGGACAGATACGCAGTATTTT.

The rearrangement uses TRBV2 and TRBJ2-2; TRBD2 matches 10 bases. J gave up 1 base and V 8 bases, and 4 bases lay outside the gene matches. The CDR3 is 15 amino acids. Germline V gene lookup returns CDR1 SNHLY and CDR2 FYNNEI. Here the CDR3 reads CASAKRGGNTGELFF. As DNA, the CDR3 is TGTGCCAGCGCGAAGCGGGGGGGGAACACCGGGGAGCTGTTTTTT.

The chain employs TRBV9 and TRBJ1-3, with D unclear. Trimming removed 3 bases at V and 4 bases at J, with 14 bases between. CDR3 length: 15 amino acids. Germline assignment: CDR1 SGDLS and CDR2 YYNGEE. The CDR3 sequence is CASSAEEAPGNTIYF. For the CDR3, the DNA is TGTGCCAGCAGCGCCGAAGAGGCGCCCGGAAACACCATATATTTT.

The chain combines TRBV29-1 with TRBJ1-1; TRBD1 might be the D (5 bases). Trimming removed 3 bases from V and 7 bases from J, with 15 bases in between. This CDR3 spans 13 amino acids. CDR1 is SQVTM, CDR2 ANQGSEA, per germline. As DNA, the CDR3 is TGCAGCGTTGATCAGGCGGGGCTCGGTGAAGCTTTCTTT. This encodes CSVDQAGLGEAFF.

This chain uses TRBV5-1 with TRBJ2-1; 12 bases align to TRBD2. Germline V CDR1 and CDR2: SGHRS, YFSETQ. After removal of 8 bases from V and 12 bases from J, the junction contained 12 bases not matched to a gene. This CDR3 is built from 14 residues. The CDR3 nucleotides read TGCGCCAGTCACGAGGGGCTAGCGGGAGGGAGGCAGTTCTTC. Encoded protein: CASHEGLAGGRQFF.

The rearrangement links TRBV10-3 to TRBJ2-7, with 11 bases lining up with TRBD2. Germline CDR1 is ENHRY and CDR2 is SYGVKD. This CDR3 has 14 residues. The junction had 5 bases not matched to a gene; V was cut back by 6 bases and J by 4 bases. CDR3 region: CAIRGGTSGYEQYF. CDR3 nucleotide sequence: TGTGCCATCAGAGGGGGGACTAGCGGTTACGAGCAGTACTTC.

The chain combines TRBV4-1 with TRBJ2-5; D perhaps matches TRBD2 (6 bases). The CDR3 spans 16 residues. V dropped 0 bases and J dropped 4 bases, with 15 bases sitting between them. Germline V CDR1 and CDR2: MGHRA, YSYEKL. CDR3 nucleotide sequence: TGCGCCAGCAGCCAAGATCCTAACGGGAGTCTAGAGACCCAGTACTTC. Translating gives CASSQDPNGSLETQYF.

This clone qualifies as medium-sized. The V call is TRBV2, the J call TRBJ2-2; TRBD1 agrees at 10 bases. There are 15 residues in the CDR3. Germline values: CDR1 SNHLY, CDR2 FYNNEI. V dropped 8 bases and J dropped 3; count of bases not matched to a gene: 6. CDR3 residues: CASVTGGADTGELFF. Here the CDR3 DNA reads TGTGCCAGCGTGACAGGGGGCGCCGACACCGGGGAGCTGTTTTTT.

The chain carries TRBV9 and TRBJ2-7, with D possibly TRBD2 on 5 matching bases. Germline V gene lookup returns CDR1 SGDLS and CDR2 YYNGEE. The CDR3 has 13 amino acids. The germline V and J ends were trimmed by 7 bases and 1 base, with 12 bases remaining between them. This chain's CDR3 is CASQRYTSYEQYF. In DNA form, the CDR3 reads TGTGCCAGCCAGCGGTATACTTCCTACGAGCAGTACTTC.

This chain joins TRBV29-1 and TRBJ1-1; no clear D. The CDR3 loop spans 14 amino acids. CDR1 is SQVTM and CDR2 is ANQGSEA in the germline V gene. V lost 3 bases and J lost 6, with 17 bases in between. The CDR3 loop is CSVEGGSGRAEAFF. The DNA of the CDR3 is TGCAGCGTTGAGGGAGGGAGCGGTCGCGCTGAAGCTTTCTTT.

This chain links TRBV6-2 or TRBV6-3 with TRBJ2-2; 7 bases are shared with TRBD1. Germline V gene lookup returns CDR1 MNHEY and CDR2 SVGEGT. J was trimmed by 7 bases and V by 0 bases; bases with no gene match: 11. The CDR3 is made up of 17 amino acids. CDR3 coding DNA: TGTGCCAGCAGTTACTCGCCCACCACGACAGGGAGCGGGGAGCTGTTTTTT. Protein sequence: CASSYSPTTTGSGELFF.

CDR3 region: CASSRTGEAGELFF. The CDR3 DNA is TGTGCCAGCAGTAGGACAGGGGAAGCCGGGGAGCTGTTTTTT. The chain employs TRBV6-5 and TRBJ2-2, with 9 bases fitting TRBD1. Germline V gives CDR1 MNHEY, CDR2 SVGAGI. Trimming at V came to 5 bases and at J to 6 bases, leaving 4 bases not matched to a gene. The CDR3 is 14 amino acids.

The V gene is TRBV15, the J gene TRBJ2-1; 10 bases match TRBD2. The CDR3 length is 15 residues. Trimming removed 4 bases from V and 3 bases from J; junction bases left unmatched: 3. The germline V gene encodes CDR1 LNHNV and CDR2 YYDKDF (reference sequence). The CDR3 loop reads CATSTRLAGYNEQFF. The CDR3 DNA sequence: TGTGCCACCAGCACCAGACTAGCGGGCTACAATGAGCAGTTCTTC.

The chain combines TRBV19 with TRBJ2-7; the match to TRBD2 covers 7 bases. V shed 5 bases and J 3 bases; nucleotides not matched to a gene: 10. The CDR3 is made up of 15 amino acids. CDR1 and CDR2 from the germline V gene are LNHDA and SQIVND (reference sequence). The CDR3 nucleotides read TGTGCCAGTAGTCCCCAAACGGCGGGGGTCTACGAGCAGTACTTC. It is translated as CASSPQTAGVYEQYF.

J is TRBJ2-7 and V is TRBV27; 7 bases line up with TRBD2. The CDR3 contains 15 residues. CDR1 is MNHEY and CDR2 is SMNVEV in the germline V gene (reference sequence). J gave up 0 bases and V 3 bases, and 5 bases lay outside the gene matches. In DNA, the CDR3 is TGTGCCAGCAGTTTGAACGGGAGGAGCTCCTACGAGCAGTACTTC. Translated: CASSLNGRSSYEQYF.